Below are 20 T cell receptor beta chains sequenced from a single sample in a study of siplizumab effects on memory and regulatory T cells. Clones were read by immunoSEQ multiplex PCR, and TCRdb kept only the in-frame ones, dropping some. Seen here are roughly 56,000 clones, about 98% observed once, and the top ten hold approximately 0.99%. The sample taken for sequencing was naive CD8+ T cells sorted from blood. Receptor source: a human donor in good health.

This chain links TRBV6-5 with TRBJ2-1, with TRBD1 identical over 8 bases. The CDR3 has 15 residues. J lost 7 bases, V lost 3 bases, and 8 bases had no gene match. Looked up from germline, CDR1 is MNHEY and CDR2 is SVGAGI. CDR3 region: CASSYSGTGQNEQFF. In nucleotides, the CDR3 is TGTGCCAGCAGTTATTCCGGGACAGGCCAGAATGAGCAGTTCTTC.

The chain combines TRBV30 with TRBJ2-1, with D hard to call. V gave up 5 bases and J gave up 2 bases, with 10 bases separating them. The CDR3 is 13 amino acids. Germline V gene sequence: CDR1 GTSNPN, CDR2 SVGIG (reference sequence). Here the CDR3 DNA reads TGTGCCTGGGCCTTAGGACCCTACAATGAGCAGTTCTTC. Translated, it gives CAWALGPYNEQFF.

The V call is TRBV4-1, the J call TRBJ2-5; D possibly corresponds to TRBD2 (5 bases). CDR3 length: 12 residues. Germline values: CDR1 MGHRA, CDR2 YSYEKL. The V and J ends lost 5 bases and 3 bases respectively, with 7 bases between them. In DNA form, the CDR3 reads TGCGCCAGCAGCTTCGGGGAAGAGACCCAGTACTTC. Protein product: CASSFGEETQYF.

The chain recombines TRBV5-4 with TRBJ2-3, with TRBD2 matching over 7 bases. The CDR3 sequence is 14 residues long. The germline V gene has CDR1 SGHNT and CDR2 YYREEE (reference sequence). With V trimmed by 4 bases and J by 4 bases, 6 bases remained unmatched. In nucleotides, the CDR3 is TGTGCCAGCAGCGATCCGGGACTATCAGATACGCAGTATTTT. Translating gives CASSDPGLSDTQYF.

This clone was detected once. This rearrangement joins TRBV28 to TRBJ2-1; D gene uncertain. CDR1 is MDHEN and CDR2 is SYDVKM in the germline V gene. The CDR3 totals 16 residues. V gave up 2 bases and J gave up 5 bases, with 16 bases separating them. The CDR3, as DNA: TGTGCCAGCAGTTTAAGTGGCCCGCCCCCCAACAATGAGCAGTTCTTC. Residues: CASSLSGPPPNNEQFF.

This chain uses TRBV27 with TRBJ2-1; D unresolved. Germline V gives CDR1 MNHEY, CDR2 SMNVEV (reference sequence). The CDR3 loop spans 12 amino acids. Trimming cost V 10 bases and J 0 bases, with 7 bases left between them. This CDR3 is CATMSSYNEQFF. CDR3 coding DNA: TGTGCCACCATGAGCTCCTACAATGAGCAGTTCTTC.

The chain has TRBV7-8 and TRBJ2-3, with TRBD2 matching over 10 bases. This CDR3 comprises 16 residues. The germline V gene encodes CDR1 SGHVS and CDR2 FQNEAQ. J gave up 4 bases and V 1 base, and 5 bases lay outside the gene matches. This CDR3 reads CASSLEQREGPDTQYF. In DNA form, the CDR3 reads TGTGCCAGCAGCTTAGAACAGCGGGAGGGCCCAGATACGCAGTATTTT.

The rearrangement uses TRBV7-3 and TRBJ2-3; no firm D call. This CDR3 is 14 amino acids long. Per the germline V gene, CDR1 is SGHTA and CDR2 is FQGTGA. The germline V and J ends were trimmed by 5 bases and 1 base, with 10 bases remaining between them. Here the CDR3 DNA reads TGTGCCAGCAGCGCCACGGCGGGCACAGATACGCAGTATTTT. As protein: CASSATAGTDTQYF.

This clone was observed a single time. This chain joins TRBV9 and TRBJ2-3; TRBD2 is a possible D gene (5 bases). There are 12 residues in the CDR3. Trimming removed 5 bases at V and 3 bases at J, with 7 bases between. Germline V gene sequence: CDR1 SGDLS, CDR2 YYNGEE. The CDR3 nucleotides read TGTGCCAGCAGGGGAGCTACAGATACGCAGTATTTT. It encodes CASRGATDTQYF.

The chain has TRBV6-5 and TRBJ2-7, with D perhaps TRBD2 (6 bases). CDR1 is MNHEY and CDR2 is SVGAGI in the germline V gene. The CDR3 is made up of 13 amino acids. Deletions cut 2 bases from V and 4 bases from J, with 9 bases between. Here the CDR3 reads CASSYQGGYEQYF. CDR3 bases: TGTGCCAGCAGTTACCAGGGAGGTTACGAGCAGTACTTC.

The chain uses TRBV18 and TRBJ1-3; TRBD1 aligns across 10 bases. The V gene's germline CDR1 is KGHSH and CDR2 LQKENI. The CDR3 covers 15 residues. With 3 bases clipped from V and 4 bases from J, the junction kept 3 bases outside the gene matches. The CDR3 is CASSPDRGLGNTIYF. CDR3 nucleotide sequence: TGTGCCAGCTCACCCGACAGGGGGCTCGGAAACACCATATATTTT.

The chain joins TRBV6-5 to TRBJ2-2; D gene unclear. The CDR3 has 13 residues. Between the trimmed V and J ends, which lost 7 bases and 0 bases, there was a span of 6 bases. Germline V lookup: CDR1 MNHEY, CDR2 SVGAGI. The CDR3 spells CASNEPNTGELFF. The CDR3 region has the DNA TGTGCCAGCAACGAACCGAACACCGGGGAGCTGTTTTTT.

The V and J genes are TRBV19 and TRBJ2-5; 7 nucleotides line up with TRBD2. The V gene end was trimmed by 5 bases and the J gene end by 3 bases; junction bases not matched to a gene: 6. The CDR3 contains 14 residues. Germline assignment: CDR1 LNHDA and CDR2 SQIVND (reference sequence). CDR3 region: CASSSHRGEETQYF. The CDR3 region has the DNA TGTGCCAGTAGTTCCCACCGGGGGGAAGAGACCCAGTACTTC.

V and J are TRBV5-1 and TRBJ2-1; 14 nucleotides align to TRBD2. Trimming at V came to 3 bases and at J to 6 bases, leaving 5 bases not matched to a gene. Germline CDR1 and CDR2: SGHRS and YFSETQ. The CDR3 runs 16 residues. The CDR3 DNA reads as TGCGCCAGCAGCTCACCCGGACTAGCGGGAGGCAATGAGCAGTTCTTC. This translates into CASSSPGLAGGNEQFF.

This clone was observed once. The chain couples TRBV7-9 to TRBJ2-2, with D possibly matching TRBD1 (7 bases). V shed 4 bases and J shed 1 base, with 16 bases lying between them. The CDR3 has 17 amino acids. CDR1 is SEHNR and CDR2 is FQNEAQ in the germline V gene (reference sequence). CDR3 bases: TGTGCCAGCAGCTCAAGACAGGGCGGGGTGAACACCGGGGAGCTGTTTTTT. Amino acids: CASSSRQGGVNTGELFF.

This clone was counted once. The rearrangement joins TRBV29-1 to TRBJ1-2, with D hard to call. The germline gives CDR1 SQVTM, CDR2 ANQGSEA. V dropped 1 base and J dropped 4 bases, with 10 bases sitting between them. CDR3 length: 13 residues. The CDR3 sequence is CSVEGAAPYGYTF. CDR3 sequence (DNA): TGCAGCGTTGAAGGGGCGGCCCCCTATGGCTACACCTTC.

The chain combines TRBV5-4 with TRBJ2-7, with 9 bases lining up with TRBD1. The CDR3 is 15 residues long. The V segment lost 0 bases and the J segment 6 bases; nucleotides outside the gene matches: 7. Germline assignment: CDR1 SGHNT and CDR2 YYREEE (reference sequence). The CDR3 is CASSLVSRQGGEQYF. As DNA, the CDR3 is TGTGCCAGCAGCTTGGTATCCCGACAGGGGGGCGAGCAGTACTTC.

The rearrangement links TRBV27 to TRBJ2-7; D gene unclear. Germline CDR1 MNHEY, CDR2 SMNVEV (reference sequence). The CDR3 is 13 residues long. Trimming stripped 2 bases from V and 1 base from J, with 6 bases between. In DNA form, the CDR3 reads TGTGCCAGCAGTTTAGGGTGGTCCTACGAGCAGTACTTC. Translation gives CASSLGWSYEQYF.

J is TRBJ2-1 and V is TRBV6-1; D tentatively fits TRBD1 or TRBD2 (5 bases each). CDR1 and CDR2 from the germline V gene are MNHNS and SASEGT. V was cut by 10 bases and J by 7 bases, with 8 bases left in between. The CDR3 totals 10 residues. CDR3 in amino acids: CATGTNEQFF. Written as DNA, the CDR3 is TGTGCCACAGGGACGAATGAGCAGTTCTTC.

CDR3 bases: TGCGCCAGCAGCCAAGATCAGATAGATTACTCCGAGCAGTACTTC. Its protein is CASSQDQIDYSEQYF. The chain carries TRBV4-1 and TRBJ2-7, with D uncertain. This CDR3 region has 15 residues. With 0 bases removed from V and 6 bases from J, the gap between germline ends came to 15 bases. Germline CDR1 and CDR2: MGHRA and YSYEKL.